What follows is one T cell receptor (beta chain) and its context. Its cognate antigen has yet to be identified. No much larger clone is present one base from it, and per-base qualities are unavailable. The CDR3 holds 15 amino acids from the cysteine to the phenylalanine. Only the CDR3 part of the read is kept: 45 bases, read in frame from the first base. CDR1 and CDR2, per the germline V gene, are SQVTM and ANQGSEA. Trimming accounts for 0 bases at V and 5 bases at J, while the number of junction bases matched to no gene is 6. The data are from a study of CD8+ T cells in alopecia areata (dated by TCRdb to the late 2010s). Some background on the complete study: The treated patients took part in an open-label pilot trial in which moderate-to-severe alopecia areata was treated with oral tofacitinib at 5 to 10 mg twice daily. Patients received tofacitinib for 6 to 18 months and were then followed off drug for 6 months to check for delayed response and recurrence. In both human patients and the C3H/HeJ mouse model, the study applied high-throughput TCRbeta sequencing to look at T cell clonal expansion in alopecia areata. On the human side, TCRbeta sequencing was run on scalp tissue and on sorted CD4+ and CD8+ peripheral blood T cells from healthy controls and from alopecia areata patients with either patchy or totalis/universalis disease. Patients on tofacitinib were biopsied at baseline and after 4 and 24 weeks of treatment, and several of the patients also had a later scalp biopsy. Scalp clonality was compared among normal scalp (n=4), patchy alopecia areata scalp (n=8), and alopecia totalis/universalis scalp (n=8). RNA came from the PAXgene miRNA kit for fixed scalp, the miRNeasy kit for PBMCs, and the RNeasy kit for mouse skin. Amplification of TCRbeta CDR3 regions was done by immunoSEQ multiplex PCR using 35 Vbeta forward primers and 13 Jbeta reverse primers.

The research as a whole found: Unlike mouse skin, where gammadelta T cells dominate, normal human skin contains resident alphabeta T cells that get sequenced too, which complicates analysis of the scalp TCR repertoire. Lesional scalp, especially in alopecia totalis/universalis, showed higher clonality and more expanded CD8+ clones than normal scalp, suggesting antigenic drive. Compared with mice, TCR sequences shared between patients were less clear, possibly partly because of HLA diversity across the patient population.

Library method: the immunoSEQ multiplex PCR assay. RNA was extracted from all samples and reverse transcribed into cDNA as template for TCR sequencing. SuperScript III was used to make first-strand cDNA, primed with a 2:1 mix of oligo-dT and random hexamers. A synthetic immune receptor repertoire was used to measure amplification bias, and any remaining bias was corrected computationally. The study's processing was this. After raw reads were preprocessed to remove errors, the CDR3 was defined following IMGT conventions as running from the conserved cysteine to phenylalanine. Clonality was calculated as 1 minus Shannon entropy normalized by log2 of the number of productive unique TCRs. Whether scalp clones were CD4 or CD8 was inferred by matching scalp TCRbeta sequences against CD4 and CD8 repertoires sorted from blood. TCRdb carries this immuneACCESS record with in-frame sequences only. Its versions omit some clonotypes, under half of them owing to an unresolved V gene in the studies checked, with the rest unexplained. The V and J calls and clone size are taken from that table; D and trimming were inferred from the DNA. The sample table lists some 170,000 clones, around 71% of them with a count of one. The ten largest account for about an eighth of the sample.

Explained via the paper, the time point label denotes: baseline before oral tofacitinib. From alopecia areata patients, peripheral blood was collected along with lesional scalp punch biopsies. After PBMCs were isolated by density centrifugation and stained for CD3, CD4 and CD8, a FACSAria was used to sort CD4+ and CD8+ T cells. The sequence derives from a human donor with alopecia areata. The sequence joins TRBV29-1 to TRBJ2-3, with TRBD2 identical over 9 junction bases. Specimen: CD8+ T cells sorted from blood, collected at week 0. The nucleotide sequence reads TGCAGCGTTGAAGACCCTAGCGGGGCTGGAGATACGCAGTATTTT. Its translation is CSVEDPSGAGDTQYF.